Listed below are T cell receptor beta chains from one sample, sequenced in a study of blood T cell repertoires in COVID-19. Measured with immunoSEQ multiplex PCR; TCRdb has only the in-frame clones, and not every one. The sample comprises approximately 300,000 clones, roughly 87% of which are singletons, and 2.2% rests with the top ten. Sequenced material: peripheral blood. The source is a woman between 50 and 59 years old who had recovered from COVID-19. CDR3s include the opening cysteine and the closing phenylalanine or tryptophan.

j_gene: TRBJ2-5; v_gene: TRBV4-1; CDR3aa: CASSLDREETQYF
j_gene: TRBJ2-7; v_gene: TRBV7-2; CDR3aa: CASSLFNLYEQYF
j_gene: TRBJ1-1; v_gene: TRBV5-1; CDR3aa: CASSRTGMNTEAFF
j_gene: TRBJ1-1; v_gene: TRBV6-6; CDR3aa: CASSYSQSTEAFF
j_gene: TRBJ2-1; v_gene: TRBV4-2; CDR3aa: CASRSIPGQGSYNEQFF
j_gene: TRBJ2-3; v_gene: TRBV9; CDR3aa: CASSPRLAGGDTQYF
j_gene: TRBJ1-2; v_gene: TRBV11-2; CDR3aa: CASSLGRGWNYGYTF
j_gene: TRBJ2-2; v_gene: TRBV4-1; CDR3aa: CASSPSPGGGTGELFF
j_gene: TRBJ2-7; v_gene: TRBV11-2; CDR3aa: CASSHGTGLYEQYF
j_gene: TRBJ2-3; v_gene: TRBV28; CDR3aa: CASSFARGSTDTQYF
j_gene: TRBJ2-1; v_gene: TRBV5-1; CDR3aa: CASAWTGSYNEQFF
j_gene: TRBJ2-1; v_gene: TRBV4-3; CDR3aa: CASSQKSPSRHNEQFF
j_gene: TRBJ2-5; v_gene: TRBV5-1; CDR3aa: CASSSHRGPTGGRGQETQYF
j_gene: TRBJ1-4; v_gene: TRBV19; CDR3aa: CASSIEARERLKGKTVF
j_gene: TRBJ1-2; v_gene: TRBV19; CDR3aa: CASSPRGSDGYTF
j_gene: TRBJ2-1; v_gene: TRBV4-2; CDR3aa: CASSQHPGQGIYNEQFF
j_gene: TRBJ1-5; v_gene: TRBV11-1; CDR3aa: CASSLETGQPQHF
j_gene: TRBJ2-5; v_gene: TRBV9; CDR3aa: CASSVATPGETQYF
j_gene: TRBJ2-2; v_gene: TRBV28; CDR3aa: CASSLRPYWTSGTQNTGELFF
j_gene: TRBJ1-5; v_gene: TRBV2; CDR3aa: CASRPGQVNQPQHF
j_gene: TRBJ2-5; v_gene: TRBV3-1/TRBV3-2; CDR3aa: CASSQVLAGASETQYF
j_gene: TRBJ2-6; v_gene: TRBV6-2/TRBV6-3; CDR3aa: CASSYGAASGANVLTF
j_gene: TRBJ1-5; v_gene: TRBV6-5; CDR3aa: CASRGQVNQPQHF
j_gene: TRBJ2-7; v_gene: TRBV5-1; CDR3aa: CASAAGTGTYEQYF
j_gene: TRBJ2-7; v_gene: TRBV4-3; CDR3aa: CASSPRDRGPYEQYF
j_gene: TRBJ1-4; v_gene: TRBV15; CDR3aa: CATSRGDRDNEKLFF
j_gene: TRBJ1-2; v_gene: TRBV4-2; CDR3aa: CASSAPHVGGIYGYTF
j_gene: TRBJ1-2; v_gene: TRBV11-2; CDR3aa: CASSLDRTGWNYGYTF
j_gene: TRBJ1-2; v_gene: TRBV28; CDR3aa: CASSPPGASLYGYTF
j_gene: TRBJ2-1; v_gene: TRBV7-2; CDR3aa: CASSYQGAWNEQFF
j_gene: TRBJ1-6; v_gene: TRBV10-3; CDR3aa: CAISETGQGLGSPLHF
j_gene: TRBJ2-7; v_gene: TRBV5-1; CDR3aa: CASSQTSGGPAEQYF
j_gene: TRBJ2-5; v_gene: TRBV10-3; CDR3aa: CAISAGGQETQYF
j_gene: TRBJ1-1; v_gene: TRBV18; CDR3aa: CASSPLDSNTEAFF
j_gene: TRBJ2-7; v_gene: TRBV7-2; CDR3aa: CASSLVGRSYEQYF
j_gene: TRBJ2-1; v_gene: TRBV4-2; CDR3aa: CASSQDRSGGSYNEQFF
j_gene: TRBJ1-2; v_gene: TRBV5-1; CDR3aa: CASSSTRTGRANYGYTF
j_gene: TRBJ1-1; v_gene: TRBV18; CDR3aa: CASSPSTTGRTEAFF
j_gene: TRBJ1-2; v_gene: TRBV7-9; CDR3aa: CASSYSGTAKYYGYTF
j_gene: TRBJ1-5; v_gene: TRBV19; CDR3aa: CASSIGDRGPKNQPQHF
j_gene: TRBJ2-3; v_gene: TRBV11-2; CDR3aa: CASSRLRGGGDTQYF
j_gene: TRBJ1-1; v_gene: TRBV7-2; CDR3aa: CASSLEGAGNTEAFF
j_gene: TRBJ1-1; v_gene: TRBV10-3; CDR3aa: CAISDFNTGNTEAFF
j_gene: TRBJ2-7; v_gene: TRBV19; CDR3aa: CATHPRGNGDEQYF
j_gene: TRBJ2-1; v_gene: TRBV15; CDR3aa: CATSPGGGLAGGRGSYNEQFF
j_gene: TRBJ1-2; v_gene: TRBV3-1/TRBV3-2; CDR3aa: CASSQVAQGANGYTF
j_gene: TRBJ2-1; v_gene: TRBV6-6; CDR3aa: CASSPSSGSSYNEQFF
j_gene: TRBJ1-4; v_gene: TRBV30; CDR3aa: CAWGQVPNEKLFF
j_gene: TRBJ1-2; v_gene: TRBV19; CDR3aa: CASSIDRRGGGYTF
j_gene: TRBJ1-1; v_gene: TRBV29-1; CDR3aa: CSVERGLNTEAFF
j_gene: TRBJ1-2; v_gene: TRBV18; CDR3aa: CASSYSASGAVWGYTF
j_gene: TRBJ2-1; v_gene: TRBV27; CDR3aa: CASSQEGLGVGEQFF
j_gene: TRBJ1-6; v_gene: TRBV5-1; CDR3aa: CASSLGRVGANSPLHF
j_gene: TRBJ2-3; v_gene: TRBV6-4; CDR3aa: CASSVEASTDTQYF